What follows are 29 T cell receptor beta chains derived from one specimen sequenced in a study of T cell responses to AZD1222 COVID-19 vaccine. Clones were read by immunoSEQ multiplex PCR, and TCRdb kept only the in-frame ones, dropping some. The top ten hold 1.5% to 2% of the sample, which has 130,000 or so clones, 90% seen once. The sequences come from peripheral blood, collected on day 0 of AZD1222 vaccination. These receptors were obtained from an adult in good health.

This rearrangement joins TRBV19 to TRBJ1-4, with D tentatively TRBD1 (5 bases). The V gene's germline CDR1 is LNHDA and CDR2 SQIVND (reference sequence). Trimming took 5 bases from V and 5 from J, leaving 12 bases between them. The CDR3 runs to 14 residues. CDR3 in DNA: TGTGCCAGTAGTCAGGGAACGGGGAATGAAAAACTGTTTTTT. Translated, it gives CASSQGTGNEKLFF.

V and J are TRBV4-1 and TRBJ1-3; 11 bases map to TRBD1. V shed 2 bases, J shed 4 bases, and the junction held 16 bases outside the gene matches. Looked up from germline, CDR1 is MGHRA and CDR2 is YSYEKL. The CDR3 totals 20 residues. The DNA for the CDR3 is TGCGCCAGCAGCCAATTTCGCGGGACAGGGGGATCGGGCTCGGGAAACACCATATATTTT. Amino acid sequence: CASSQFRGTGGSGSGNTIYF.

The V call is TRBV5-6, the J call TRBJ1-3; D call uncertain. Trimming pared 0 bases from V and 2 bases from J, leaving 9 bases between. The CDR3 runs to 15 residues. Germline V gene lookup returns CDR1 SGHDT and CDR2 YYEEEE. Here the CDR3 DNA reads TGTGCCAGCAGCTTGGTCGTTGGGGCTGGAAACACCATATATTTT. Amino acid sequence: CASSLVVGAGNTIYF.

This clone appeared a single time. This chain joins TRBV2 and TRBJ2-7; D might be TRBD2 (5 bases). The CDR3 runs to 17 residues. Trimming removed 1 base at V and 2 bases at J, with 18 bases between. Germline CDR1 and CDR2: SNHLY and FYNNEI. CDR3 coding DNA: TGTGCCAGCAGTGAAGGCATCAGGACGGGGTTGACCTACGAGCAGTACTTC. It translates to CASSEGIRTGLTYEQYF. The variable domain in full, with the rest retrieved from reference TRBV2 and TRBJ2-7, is EPEVTQTPSHQVTQMGQEVILRCVPISNHLYFYWYRQILGQKVEFLVSFYNNEISEKSEIFDDQFSVERPDGSNFTLKIRSTKLEDSAMYFCASSEGIRTGLTYEQYFGPGTRLTVT.

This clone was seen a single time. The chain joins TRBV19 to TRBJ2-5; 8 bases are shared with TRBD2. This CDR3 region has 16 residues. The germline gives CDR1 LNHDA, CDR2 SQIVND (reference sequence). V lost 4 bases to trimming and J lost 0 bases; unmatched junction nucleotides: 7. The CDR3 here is CASSTGLAKDQETQYF. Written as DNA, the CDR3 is TGTGCCAGTAGTACCGGACTAGCTAAAGACCAAGAGACCCAGTACTTC.

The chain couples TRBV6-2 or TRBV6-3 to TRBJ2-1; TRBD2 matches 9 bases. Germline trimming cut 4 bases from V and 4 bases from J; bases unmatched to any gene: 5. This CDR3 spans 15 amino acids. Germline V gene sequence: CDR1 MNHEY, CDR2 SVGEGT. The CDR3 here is CASSFGGRGYNEQFF. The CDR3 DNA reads TGTGCCAGCAGTTTCGGCGGGAGGGGGTACAATGAGCAGTTCTTC.

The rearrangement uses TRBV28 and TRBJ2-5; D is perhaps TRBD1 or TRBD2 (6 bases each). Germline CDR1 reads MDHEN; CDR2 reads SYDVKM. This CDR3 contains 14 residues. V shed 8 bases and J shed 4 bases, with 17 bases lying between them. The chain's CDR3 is CASLGGGGGETQYF. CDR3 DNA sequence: TGTGCCAGCCTAGGAGGGGGAGGAGGAGAGACCCAGTACTTC.

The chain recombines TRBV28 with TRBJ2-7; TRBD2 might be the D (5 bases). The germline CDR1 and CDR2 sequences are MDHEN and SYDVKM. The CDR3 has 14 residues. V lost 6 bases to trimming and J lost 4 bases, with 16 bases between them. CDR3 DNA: TGTGCCAGCAGGGCGTTGGGAGAGTGGTACGAGCAGTACTTC. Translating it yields CASRALGEWYEQYF. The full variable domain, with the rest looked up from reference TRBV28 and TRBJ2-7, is DVKVTQSSRYLVKRTGEKVFLECVQDMDHENMFWYRQDPGLGLRLIYFSYDVKMKEKGDIPEGYSVSREKKERFSLILESASTNQTSMYLCASRALGEWYEQYFGPGTRLTVT.

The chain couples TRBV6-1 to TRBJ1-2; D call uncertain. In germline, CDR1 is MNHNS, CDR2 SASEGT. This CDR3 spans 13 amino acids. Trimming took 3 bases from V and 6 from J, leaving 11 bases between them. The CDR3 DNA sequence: TGTGCCAGCAGTGATAACACCAGCAATGGCTACACCTTC. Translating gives CASSDNTSNGYTF.

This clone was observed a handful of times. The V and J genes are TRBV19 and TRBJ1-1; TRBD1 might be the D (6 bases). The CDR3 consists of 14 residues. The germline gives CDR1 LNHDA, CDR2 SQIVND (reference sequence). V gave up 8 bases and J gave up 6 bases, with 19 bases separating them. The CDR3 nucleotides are TGTGCCAGTTCTAGGGGGGCATCTTGGGCTGAAGCTTTCTTT. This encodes CASSRGASWAEAFF.

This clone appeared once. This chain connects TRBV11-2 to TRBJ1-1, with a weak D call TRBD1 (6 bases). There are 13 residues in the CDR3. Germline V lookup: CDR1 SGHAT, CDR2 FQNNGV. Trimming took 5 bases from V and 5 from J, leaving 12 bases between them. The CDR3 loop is CASSLTGRTEAFF. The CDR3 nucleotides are TGTGCCAGCAGCCTAACAGGGCGTACTGAAGCTTTCTTT.

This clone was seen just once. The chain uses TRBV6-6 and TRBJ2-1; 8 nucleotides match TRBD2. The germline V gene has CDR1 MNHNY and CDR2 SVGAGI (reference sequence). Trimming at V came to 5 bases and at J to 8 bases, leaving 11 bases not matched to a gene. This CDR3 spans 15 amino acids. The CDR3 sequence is CASSPPGLDHDEQFF. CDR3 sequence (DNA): TGTGCCAGCAGTCCCCCGGGACTAGATCACGATGAGCAGTTCTTC.

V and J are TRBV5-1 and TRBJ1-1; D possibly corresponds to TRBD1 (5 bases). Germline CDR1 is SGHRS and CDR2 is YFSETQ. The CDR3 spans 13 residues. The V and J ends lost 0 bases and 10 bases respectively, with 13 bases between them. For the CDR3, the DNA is TGCGCCAGCAGCTTGGGGGGCTTCAACGGAGCTTTCTTT. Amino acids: CASSLGGFNGAFF. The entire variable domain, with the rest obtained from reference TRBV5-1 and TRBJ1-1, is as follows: KAGVTQTPRYLIKTRGQQVTLSCSPISGHRSVSWYQQTPGQGLQFLFEYFSETQRNKGNFPGRFSGRQFSNSRSEMNVSTLELGDSALYLCASSLGGFNGAFFGQGTRLTVV.

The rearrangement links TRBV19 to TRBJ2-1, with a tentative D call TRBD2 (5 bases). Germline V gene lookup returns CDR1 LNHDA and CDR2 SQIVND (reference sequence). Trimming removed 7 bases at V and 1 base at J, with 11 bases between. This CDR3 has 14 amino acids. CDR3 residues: CASTSPGSYNEQFF. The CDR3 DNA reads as TGTGCCAGTACTTCCCCGGGGTCCTACAATGAGCAGTTCTTC.

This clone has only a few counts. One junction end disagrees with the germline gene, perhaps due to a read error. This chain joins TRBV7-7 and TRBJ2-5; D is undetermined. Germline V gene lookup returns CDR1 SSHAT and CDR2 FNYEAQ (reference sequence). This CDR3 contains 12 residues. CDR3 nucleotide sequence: TGTGCTAGCAGCCAAGATAGGGAGACCCAGTACTTC. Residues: CASSQDRETQYF.

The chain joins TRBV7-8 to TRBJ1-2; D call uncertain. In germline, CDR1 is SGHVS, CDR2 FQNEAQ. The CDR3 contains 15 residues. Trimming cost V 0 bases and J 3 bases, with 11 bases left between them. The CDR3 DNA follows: TGTGCCAGCAGCTTAGCGTTCCTGGGAGACTATGGCTACACCTTC. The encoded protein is CASSLAFLGDYGYTF.

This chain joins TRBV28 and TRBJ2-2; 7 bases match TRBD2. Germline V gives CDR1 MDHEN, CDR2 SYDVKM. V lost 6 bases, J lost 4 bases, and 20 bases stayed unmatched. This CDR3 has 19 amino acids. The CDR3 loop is CASRSYVARGGSPTGELFF. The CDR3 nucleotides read TGTGCCAGCAGAAGTTATGTTGCCCGCGGGGGTTCCCCCACCGGGGAGCTGTTTTTT. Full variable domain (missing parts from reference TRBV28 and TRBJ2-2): DVKVTQSSRYLVKRTGEKVFLECVQDMDHENMFWYRQDPGLGLRLIYFSYDVKMKEKGDIPEGYSVSREKKERFSLILESASTNQTSMYLCASRSYVARGGSPTGELFFGEGSRLTVL.

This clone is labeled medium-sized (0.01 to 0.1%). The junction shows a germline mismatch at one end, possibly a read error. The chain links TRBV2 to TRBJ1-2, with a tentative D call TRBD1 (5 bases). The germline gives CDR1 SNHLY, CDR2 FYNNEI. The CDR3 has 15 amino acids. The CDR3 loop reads CASSEGADGFYGYTF. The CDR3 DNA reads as TGTGCCAGCAGCGAAGGGGCGGACGGGTTCTATGGCTACACCTTC.

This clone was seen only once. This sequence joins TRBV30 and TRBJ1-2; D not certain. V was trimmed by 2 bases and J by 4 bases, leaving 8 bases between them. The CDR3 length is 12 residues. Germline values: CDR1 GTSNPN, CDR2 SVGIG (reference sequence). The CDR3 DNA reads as TGTGCCTGGAGTCGGACCTTCTATGGCTACACCTTC. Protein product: CAWSRTFYGYTF.

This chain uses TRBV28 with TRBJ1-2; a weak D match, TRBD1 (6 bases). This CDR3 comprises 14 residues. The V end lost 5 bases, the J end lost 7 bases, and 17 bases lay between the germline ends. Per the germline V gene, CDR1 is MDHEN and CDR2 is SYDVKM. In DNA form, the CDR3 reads TGTGCCAGCAGTACGCGTGTGGGGGCTCGTGGCTACACCTTC. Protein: CASSTRVGARGYTF.

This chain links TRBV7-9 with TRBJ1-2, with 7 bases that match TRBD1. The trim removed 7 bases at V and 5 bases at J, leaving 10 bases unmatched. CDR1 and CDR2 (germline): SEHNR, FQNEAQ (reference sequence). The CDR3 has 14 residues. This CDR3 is CASKLDRASYGYTF. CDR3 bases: TGTGCCAGCAAACTAGACAGGGCTTCGTATGGCTACACCTTC.

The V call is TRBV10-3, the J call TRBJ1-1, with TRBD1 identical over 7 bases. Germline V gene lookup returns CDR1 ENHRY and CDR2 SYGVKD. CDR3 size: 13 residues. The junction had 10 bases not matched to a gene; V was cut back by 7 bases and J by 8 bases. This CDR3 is CAIKIQGIGEAFF. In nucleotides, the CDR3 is TGTGCCATCAAGATACAGGGGATCGGGGAAGCTTTCTTT.

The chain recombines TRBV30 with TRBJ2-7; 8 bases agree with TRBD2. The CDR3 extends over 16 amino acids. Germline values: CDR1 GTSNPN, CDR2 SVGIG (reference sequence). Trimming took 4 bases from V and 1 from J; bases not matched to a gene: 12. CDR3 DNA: TGTGCCTGGACCGCCGGAAGCGGGAGTTTGTCCTACGAGCAGTACTTC. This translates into CAWTAGSGSLSYEQYF.

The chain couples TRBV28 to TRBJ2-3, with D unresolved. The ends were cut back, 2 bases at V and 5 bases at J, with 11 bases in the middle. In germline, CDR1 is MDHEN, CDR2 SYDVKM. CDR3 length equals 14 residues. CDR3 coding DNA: TGTGCCAGCAGTTTAACGCTCCAAGTAGATACGCAGTATTTT. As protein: CASSLTLQVDTQYF.

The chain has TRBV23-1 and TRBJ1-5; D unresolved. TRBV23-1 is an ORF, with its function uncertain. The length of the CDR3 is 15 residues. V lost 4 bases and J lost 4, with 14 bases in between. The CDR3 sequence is CASSPEFWENQPQHF. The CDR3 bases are TGCGCCAGCAGTCCCGAATTCTGGGAGAATCAGCCCCAGCATTTT.

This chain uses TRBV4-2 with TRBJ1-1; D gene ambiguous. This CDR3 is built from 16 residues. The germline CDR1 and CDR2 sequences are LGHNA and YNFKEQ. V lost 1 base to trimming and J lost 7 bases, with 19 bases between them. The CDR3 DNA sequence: TGTGCCAGCAGCCAAGGTCCCAACAGCTTAACGGGTGAAGCTTTCTTT. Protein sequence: CASSQGPNSLTGEAFF.

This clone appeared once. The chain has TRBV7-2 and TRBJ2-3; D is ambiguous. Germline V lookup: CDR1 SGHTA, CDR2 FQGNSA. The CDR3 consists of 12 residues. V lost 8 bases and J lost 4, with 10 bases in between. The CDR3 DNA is TGTGCCAGCTCTGAGGTATCAGATACGCAGTATTTT. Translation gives CASSEVSDTQYF.

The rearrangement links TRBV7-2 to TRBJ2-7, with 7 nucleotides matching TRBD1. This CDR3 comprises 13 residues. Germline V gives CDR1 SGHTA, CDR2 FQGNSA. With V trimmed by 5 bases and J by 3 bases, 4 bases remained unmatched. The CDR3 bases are TGTGCCAGCAGCAAGGGGGCCATCTACGAGCAGTACTTC. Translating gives CASSKGAIYEQYF.

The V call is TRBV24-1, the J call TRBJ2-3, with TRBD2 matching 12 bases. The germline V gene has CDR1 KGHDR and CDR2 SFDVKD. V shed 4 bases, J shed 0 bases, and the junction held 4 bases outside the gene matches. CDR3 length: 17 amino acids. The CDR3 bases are TGTGCCACCAGTGACCGCGGGACTAGCGGGAGCACAGATACGCAGTATTTT. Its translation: CATSDRGTSGSTDTQYF.